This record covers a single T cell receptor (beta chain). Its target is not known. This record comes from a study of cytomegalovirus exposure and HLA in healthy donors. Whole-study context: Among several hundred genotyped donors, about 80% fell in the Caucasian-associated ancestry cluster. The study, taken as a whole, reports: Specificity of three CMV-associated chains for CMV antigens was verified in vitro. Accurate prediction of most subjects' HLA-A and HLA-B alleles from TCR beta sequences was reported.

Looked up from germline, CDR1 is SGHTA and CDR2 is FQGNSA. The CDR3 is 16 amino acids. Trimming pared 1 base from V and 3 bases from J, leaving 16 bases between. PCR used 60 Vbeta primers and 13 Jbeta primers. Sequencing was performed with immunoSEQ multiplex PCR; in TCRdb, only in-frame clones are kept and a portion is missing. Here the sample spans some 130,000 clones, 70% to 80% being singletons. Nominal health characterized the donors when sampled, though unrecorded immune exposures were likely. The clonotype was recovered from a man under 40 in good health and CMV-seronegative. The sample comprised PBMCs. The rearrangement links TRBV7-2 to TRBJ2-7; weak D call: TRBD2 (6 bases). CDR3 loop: CASSLDGGGQGYEQYF. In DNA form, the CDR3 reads TGTGCCAGCAGCTTAGACGGTGGAGGGCAAGGCTACGAGCAGTACTTC. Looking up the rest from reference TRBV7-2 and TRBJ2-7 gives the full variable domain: GAGVSQSPSNKVTEKGKDVELRCDPISGHTALYWYRQSLGQGLEFLIYFQGNSAPDKSGLPSDRFSAERTGGSVSTLTIQRTQQEDSAVYLCASSLDGGGQGYEQYFGPGTRLTVT.